Shown below are 18 T cell receptor beta chains from a single sample sequenced in a study of response to subunit inactivated influenza vaccine. One entry per CDR3 protein, called by TCRdb with MiXCR from the RT-PCR reads. The table has about 180,000 distinct CDR3 sequences, about a tenth seen once; the top ten hold 11%. Source: non-naive T cells sorted from PBMCs, taken on the day of vaccination. The receptors derive from a man between 45 and 60 years old who received an inactivated influenza vaccine.

This clonotype showed up many times. The genes are TRBV20-1 and TRBJ1-2; D ambiguous. Germline V lookup: CDR1 DFQATT, CDR2 SNEGSKA (reference sequence). This CDR3 contains 13 residues. V was clipped by 0 bases and J by 2 bases, with 7 bases between them. The CDR3 region is CSARESQNYGYTF. DNA for the CDR3: TGCAGTGCTAGAGAAAGCCAGAACTATGGCTACACCTTC.

This clonotype was seen more than once but under ten times. The CDR3 DNA follows: TGCAGTGCTATCCAGACTAGCCGTTATACAGATACGCAGTATTTT. Translation gives CSAIQTSRYTDTQYF. The chain joins TRBV20-1 to TRBJ2-3, with TRBD2 matching 7 bases. The CDR3 sequence is 15 residues long. After removal of 4 bases from V and 3 bases from J, the junction contained 10 bases not matched to a gene. Per germline, CDR1 DFQATT and CDR2 SNEGSKA (reference sequence).

This clonotype was seen more than once but under ten times. The chain joins TRBV20-1 to TRBJ2-3, with 7 bases that match TRBD1. The V gene end was trimmed by 6 bases and the J gene end by 9 bases; junction bases not matched to a gene: 6. The CDR3 sequence is 11 residues long. CDR1 is DFQATT, CDR2 SNEGSKA, per germline (reference sequence). CDR3 nucleotide sequence: TGCAGTGCGAGGGACAGCGCCACGCAGTATTTT. As protein: CSARDSATQYF.

Here the CDR3 DNA reads TGCAGTGCTAGGGTCGAATCTAGCACAGATACGCAGTATTTT. Its translation is CSARVESSTDTQYF. The chain carries TRBV20-1 and TRBJ2-3; D not certain. The germline gives CDR1 DFQATT, CDR2 SNEGSKA (reference sequence). CDR3 length: 14 residues. Trimming removed 3 bases from V and 0 bases from J, with 10 bases in between.

This clonotype was counted ten times or more. The chain recombines TRBV6-6 with TRBJ2-7; no definite D call. This CDR3 region has 12 residues. Deletions cut 0 bases from V and 7 bases from J, with 7 bases between. CDR1 is MNHNY, CDR2 SVGAGI, per germline (reference sequence). The CDR3 nucleotides read TGTGCCAGCAGTTACTCCTTGGCAGAGCAGTACTTC. Protein: CASSYSLAEQYF.

In its sample, this clonotype was seen a few times. In DNA form, the CDR3 reads TGTGCCAGCAGCTTAAATAGAATGAATGAGCAGTTCTTC. Its protein is CASSLNRMNEQFF. The chain recombines TRBV7-8 with TRBJ2-1, with no clear D. With 2 bases removed from V and 7 bases from J, the gap between germline ends came to 9 bases. The CDR3 is 13 residues long. Germline CDR1 SGHVS, CDR2 FQNEAQ. Full variable domain (rest looked up from reference TRBV7-8 and TRBJ2-1): GAGVSQSPRYKVAKRGQDVALRCDPISGHVSLFWYQQALGQGPEFLTYFQNEAQLDKSGLPSDRFFAERPEGSVSTLKIQRTQQEDSAVYLCASSLNRMNEQFFGPGTRLTVL.

This rearrangement joins TRBV4-2 to TRBJ2-5, with D unclear. The CDR3 is 13 amino acids. In germline, CDR1 is LGHNA, CDR2 YNFKEQ. The V end was cut by 0 bases, the J end by 1 base, with 3 bases between. Written as DNA, the CDR3 is TGTGCCAGCAGCCAAGACAGCCAAGAGACCCAGTACTTC. Translation gives CASSQDSQETQYF.

This clonotype was counted only a few times. The DNA for the CDR3 is TGCGCCAGCAGCTTAACAGGGGCGGACTATGGCTACACCTTC. This encodes CASSLTGADYGYTF. The rearrangement links TRBV5-1 to TRBJ1-2; 7 bases agree with TRBD1. The junction had 4 bases not matched to a gene; V was cut back by 2 bases and J by 3 bases. Germline-derived CDR1 and CDR2 are SGHRS and YFSETQ. This CDR3 spans 14 amino acids.

A few counts support this clonotype. The CDR3 nucleotides are TGTGCCATCAGTGAGGACGTCTCTGGAAACACCATATATTTT. Translated, it gives CAISEDVSGNTIYF. This rearrangement joins TRBV10-3 to TRBJ1-3, with D uncertain. This CDR3 spans 14 amino acids. Germline V gene lookup returns CDR1 ENHRY and CDR2 SYGVKD. V lost 2 bases and J 0 bases, leaving 5 bases between the germline ends.

This clonotype was seen a handful of times. The chain recombines TRBV25-1 with TRBJ1-6; D is possibly TRBD1 (5 bases). V lost 1 base and J lost 2, with 9 bases in between. Germline lookup yields CDR1 MGHDK and CDR2 SYGVNS. There are 16 residues in the CDR3. DNA of the CDR3: TGTGCCAGCAGTGAATTAGGGGAAACCTATAATTCACCCCTCCACTTT. Residues: CASSELGETYNSPLHF. The full variable domain, rest sourced from reference TRBV25-1 and TRBJ1-6, is EADIYQTPRYLVIGTGKKITLECSQTMGHDKMYWYQQDPGMELHLIHYSYGVNSTEKGDLSSESTVSRIRTEHFPLTLESARPSHTSQYLCASSELGETYNSPLHFGNGTRLTVT.

V and J are TRBV7-3 and TRBJ2-2, with D possibly matching TRBD2 (5 bases). Germline V gives CDR1 SGHTA, CDR2 FQGTGA. V shed 5 bases and J shed 7 bases, with 11 bases lying between them. The CDR3 sequence is 13 residues long. The CDR3 region is CASSRVRDGELFF. CDR3 coding DNA: TGTGCCAGCAGCCGAGTCCGGGACGGGGAGCTGTTTTTT.

This clonotype was seen ten or more times. The rearrangement uses TRBV28 and TRBJ2-1; TRBD2 aligns across 13 bases. Trimming removed 10 bases from V and 1 base from J; junction bases left unmatched: 4. CDR1 is MDHEN and CDR2 is SYDVKM in the germline V gene. CDR3 size: 15 residues. The CDR3 is CAIGGLAGSYNEQFF. The CDR3 DNA sequence: TGTGCCATTGGGGGACTAGCGGGGTCCTACAATGAGCAGTTCTTC.

This clonotype was seen at least ten times. The CDR3 DNA reads as TGCAGCGTTGAAGTTCAGCAAAATGAGCAGTTCTTC. This gives the protein CSVEVQQNEQFF. The chain has TRBV29-1 and TRBJ2-1; D remains unclear. Germline V lookup: CDR1 SQVTM, CDR2 ANQGSEA. CDR3 length equals 12 residues. The V and J ends lost 1 base and 7 bases respectively, with 8 bases between them.

The chain joins TRBV27 to TRBJ2-7; 8 bases agree with TRBD1. The V gene end was trimmed by 5 bases and the J gene end by 2 bases; junction bases not matched to a gene: 8. CDR1 and CDR2 from the germline V gene are MNHEY and SMNVEV (reference sequence). The CDR3 loop spans 15 amino acids. CDR3 sequence reads: CASSKSRGHPYEQYF. CDR3 coding DNA: TGTGCCAGCAGTAAATCCAGGGGGCACCCCTACGAGCAGTACTTC.

The chain recombines TRBV30 with TRBJ2-1, with a tentative D call TRBD2 (5 bases). The CDR3 runs to 14 residues. The V end lost 0 bases, the J end lost 8 bases, and 14 bases lay between the germline ends. Germline values: CDR1 GTSNPN, CDR2 SVGIG (reference sequence). The CDR3 region is CAWSVGVMGDEQFF. The CDR3 nucleotides read TGTGCCTGGAGTGTCGGGGTAATGGGCGATGAGCAGTTCTTC. Full variable domain (missing parts from reference TRBV30 and TRBJ2-1): SQTIHQWPATLVQPVGSPLSLECTVEGTSNPNLYWYRQAAGRGLQLLFYSVGIGQISSEVPQNLSASRPQDRQFILSSKKLLLSDSGFYLCAWSVGVMGDEQFFGPGTRLTVL.

The V and J genes are TRBV12-3 or TRBV12-4 and TRBJ2-7; TRBD2 matches at 11 bases. V lost 3 bases to trimming and J lost 5 bases; unmatched junction nucleotides: 12. The CDR3 extends over 17 amino acids. The CDR3 region is CASSFDAPGLAVHEQYF. The CDR3 coding sequence is TGTGCCAGCAGTTTTGACGCGCCGGGACTAGCGGTCCACGAGCAGTACTTC.

In its sample, this clonotype was seen many times. This chain connects TRBV11-2 to TRBJ1-5; D gene unclear. The CDR3 has 13 amino acids. The ends were cut back, 0 bases at V and 4 bases at J, with 4 bases in the middle. Germline V CDR1 and CDR2: SGHAT, FQNNGV. The CDR3 DNA reads as TGTGCCAGCAGCTTAGATCGGAATCAGCCCCAGCATTTT. Translation: CASSLDRNQPQHF.

There are many counts of this clonotype. This chain links TRBV5-1 with TRBJ2-5; 10 positions agree with TRBD1. The CDR3 has 15 residues. The junction had 5 bases not matched to a gene; V was cut back by 1 base and J by 5 bases. Germline V gene lookup returns CDR1 SGHRS and CDR2 YFSETQ. CDR3 loop: CASSLRTGGSETQYF. The CDR3 nucleotides read TGCGCCAGCAGCTTGCGGACAGGGGGTTCTGAGACCCAGTACTTC.